This T cell receptor beta chain was sequenced in a study of Ad26.COV2.S vaccination and SARS-CoV-2 variants (dated by TCRdb to about 2021). At the level of the whole study: TCRbeta repertoire sequencing was used to assess the specificity and breadth of SARS-CoV-2-reactive T cell receptors after Ad26.COV2.S vaccination. The TCR-sequenced set comprised around 30 samples: approximately 19 Ad26.COV2.S vaccine recipients, 5 placebo recipients and 8 SARS-CoV-2 convalescent individuals.

The time point label, read with the paper, signifies: individuals recovered from natural SARS-CoV-2 infection. The immunoSEQ Assay was the method used to sequence TCRbeta CDR3 regions. After extraction, genomic DNA underwent amplification by bias-controlled multiplex PCR, followed by high-throughput sequencing. As for the original processing: To quantify the absolute abundance of each unique TCRbeta CDR3 region, sequences were collapsed and filtered. Usable DNA was measured by amplifying reference genes present in all nucleated cells, and TCRbeta template counts were normalized to that usable DNA to estimate T cell fraction. Repertoire TCRs were annotated as SARS-CoV-2-specific by exact matching of V gene, CDR3 amino acid sequence and J gene to a known reactive TCR set. MIRA supplied the reference SARS-CoV-2 TCR set, which was filtered for enrichment in COVID-19-positive ImmuneCODE repertoires so that public or cross-reactive TCRs were removed. Using the MIRA antigens, annotated TCRs were further analysed by specific ORF or by position within an ORF. Breadth was defined as the number of annotated unique rearrangements divided by the total number of unique productive rearrangements, and depth was defined as the summed frequency of the annotated unique rearrangements. Two-sided Wilcoxon rank-sum tests were used to compare TCR breadth between groups. TCRdb stores this immuneACCESS table with in-frame sequences only. Part of the clones is absent; in the studies checked, under half of the shortfall reflects unresolved V genes, and no reason is known for the rest. V, J and clone size are those of that table, while D and trimming were read from the DNA. For this sample there are fewer than 100,000 clones; approximately 77% appear just once. The ten largest clones take up about 16% of the sample.

Overall study outcomes, separate from this receptor: Higher spike-specific TCR breadth was observed in Ad26.COV2.S recipients than in placebo recipients (P = 0.0014). According to the authors, total T cell responses may have been underestimated by the TCR breadth and depth analyses. Vaccine and placebo recipients had similar non-spike TCR breadth, a finding consistent with the vaccine containing only spike. After vaccination, substantial breadth of spike-specific CD8+ and CD4+ T cell responses was reported.

As regards this clone: Its antigen remains undetermined. No base-level quality is on record; no much larger clone is a single base apart.

The CDR3 has 14 amino acids, counting the end cysteine and phenylalanine. Kept here is only the CDR3 DNA, which spans 42 bases and is read in frame from base 1. The junction shows trimming of 1 base on V and 5 bases on J, and the gene matches do not reach 5 bases of it. The germline V gene gives CDR1 as SGHRS and CDR2 as YFSETQ. The sequence was collected from a human donor who had recovered from COVID-19. The sequences come from peripheral blood, collected after recovery from COVID-19. This chain joins TRBV5-1 to TRBJ2-5; the central 7 bases match TRBD2. The bases are TGCGCCAGCAGCTTGAACGCCGGGGGGGAGACCCAGTACTTC. Its protein product is CASSLNAGGETQYF.